These T cell receptor beta chains were read from a single sample in a study of response to subunit inactivated influenza vaccine. TCRdb re-analysed the RT-PCR reads in MiXCR, keeping a single row per CDR3 protein. The sample lists 550,000 to 650,000 distinct CDR3 sequences, 12% occurring once. The sequencing used PBMCs from blood, collected on the day of vaccination. The receptors come from a man aged 50 to 60 who received an inactivated influenza vaccine. CDR3s include the opening cysteine and the closing phenylalanine or tryptophan. Size values are once, few and many counts, or a class for expanded clones, and some rows have none.

clone_size v_call cdr3_aa
few TRBV7-7 CASSLALTGGPQETQYF
many TRBV19 CASTSGLAMNEQFF
- TRBV24-1 CATPGQPPNQPQHF
many TRBV30 CAWRKTGVQATGELFF
few TRBV7-9 CASSLSGSGQYF
few TRBV4-3 CASGGLAGEKYNEQFF
- TRBV20-1 CSALENGYTF
- TRBV7-2 CASSLVQGGFGDYGYTF
- TRBV5-5 CASSLGQRVTDTQYF
few TRBV9 CASSVEGDTGYYEQYF
few TRBV28 CASSSSAGGFQETQYF
many TRBV28 CASSPLVLAGASQETQYF
few TRBV4-1 CASTPPGAGTEAFF
- TRBV29-1 CSVGDWTDGYTF
few TRBV5-1 CASSPDGRGPSPLHF
- TRBV28 CASSFQDPEREKLFF
few TRBV6-1 CASSLQGASQPQHF
- TRBV5-1 CASSARVRPDTQYF
few TRBV11-2 CASSLVQGRETQYF